The TCR beta chain under discussion was sequenced for a study of blood T cell repertoires in COVID-19. On the study more broadly: Sites in the United States, Italy and Spain provided acute and convalescent COVID-19 samples. Sample material is recorded as cDNA or gDNA derived from T cells, B-cell-depleted T cells, or PBMCs.

CDR1 is SGHRS, CDR2 YFSETQ, per germline. The CDR3 sequence is 14 residues long. The V gene lost 7 bases and the J gene lost 2 bases, with 15 bases spanning the gap. Under the authors' procedure: For nucleated cells, counts were estimated from reference gene primer amplification. Libraries were prepared by immunoSEQ multiplex PCR; TCRdb keeps only in-frame clonotypes and omits some of them. V and J calls plus clone size are reproduced from that table; the DNA served to infer D and trimming. The repertoire consists of roughly 500,000 clones, with approximately 90% occurring once and the leading ten covering about 2%. Cohort allocation depended upon clinical history that participants reported.

The chain employs TRBV5-1 and TRBJ1-2; D perhaps matches TRBD1 (5 bases). This TCR was recovered from a woman aged 40-49 years who had recovered from COVID-19. The sequencing sample was made of PBMCs or T cells enriched from blood (not recorded which). Here the CDR3 reads CASAPGGGNYGYTF. CDR3 DNA: TGCGCCAGCGCCCCCGGGGGGGGAAACTATGGCTACACCTTC.